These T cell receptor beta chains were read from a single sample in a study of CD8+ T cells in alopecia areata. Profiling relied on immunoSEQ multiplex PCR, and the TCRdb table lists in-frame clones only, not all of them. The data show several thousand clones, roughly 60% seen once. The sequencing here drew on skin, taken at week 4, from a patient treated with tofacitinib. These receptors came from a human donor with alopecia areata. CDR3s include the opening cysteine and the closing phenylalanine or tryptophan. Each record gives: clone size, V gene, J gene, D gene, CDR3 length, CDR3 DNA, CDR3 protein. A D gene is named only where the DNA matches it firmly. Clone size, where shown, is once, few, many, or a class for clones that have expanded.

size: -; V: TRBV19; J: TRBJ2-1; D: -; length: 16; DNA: TGTGCCAGTACCCCCCGAGGAGCGGGCCTTCCCAGAGAGCAGTTCTTC; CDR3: CASTPRGAGLPREQFF
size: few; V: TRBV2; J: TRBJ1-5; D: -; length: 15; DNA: TGTGCCAGCAGTGCGCGGGGGCGCGGGGAACAGCCCCAGCATTTT; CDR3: CASSARGRGEQPQHF
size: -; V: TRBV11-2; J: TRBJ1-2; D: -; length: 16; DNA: TGTGCCAGCAGCTTGGCGGGCGGGGAAAGGAACTATGGCTACACCTTC; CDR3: CASSLAGGERNYGYTF
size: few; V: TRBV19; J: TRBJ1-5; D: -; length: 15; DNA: TGTGCCAGTACCCCGGGGGGCAGATTCAATCAGCCCCAGCATTTT; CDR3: CASTPGGRFNQPQHF
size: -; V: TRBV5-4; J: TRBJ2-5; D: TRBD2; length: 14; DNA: TGTGCCAGCAGCCAGACTAGCGATCAAGAGACCCAGTACTTC; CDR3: CASSQTSDQETQYF
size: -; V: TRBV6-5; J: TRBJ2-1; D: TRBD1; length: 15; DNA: TGTGCCAGCAGTCACACCGGGACAGGGGTCAATGAGCAGTTCTTC; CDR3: CASSHTGTGVNEQFF
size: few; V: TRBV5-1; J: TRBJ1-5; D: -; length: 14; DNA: TGCGCCAGCAGCCTAGAAGGCCTTAATCAGCCCCAGCATTTT; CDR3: CASSLEGLNQPQHF
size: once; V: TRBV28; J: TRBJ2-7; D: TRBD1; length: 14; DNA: TGTGCCAGCAGTGGGGGGGACAGGGAGGCCGAGCAGTACTTC; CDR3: CASSGGDREAEQYF
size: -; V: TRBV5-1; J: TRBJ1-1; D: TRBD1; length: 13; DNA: TGCGCCAGCAGCCAGACAGGGGGTACTGAAGCTTTCTTT; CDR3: CASSQTGGTEAFF
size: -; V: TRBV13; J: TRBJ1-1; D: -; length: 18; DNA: TGTGCCAGCAGCTTAGGCCTAATCCCCACGGGTCGGAACACTGAAGCTTTCTTT; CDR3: CASSLGLIPTGRNTEAFF
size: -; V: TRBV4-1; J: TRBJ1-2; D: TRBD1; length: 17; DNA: TGCGCCAGCAGCCATTTAGCTCCGGGACAGGTGGACTATGGCTACACCTTC; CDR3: CASSHLAPGQVDYGYTF
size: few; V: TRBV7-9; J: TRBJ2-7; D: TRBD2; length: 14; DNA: TGTGCCAGCAGCGGAGGACTAGCGGGCGCCGAGCAGTACTTC; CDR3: CASSGGLAGAEQYF
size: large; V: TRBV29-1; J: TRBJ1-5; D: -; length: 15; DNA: TGCAGCGTCGCAGACGGACTCCTGGGCAATCAGCCCCAGCATTTT; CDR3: CSVADGLLGNQPQHF
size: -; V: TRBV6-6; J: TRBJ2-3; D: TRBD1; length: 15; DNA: TGTGCCAGCAGGGGACAGGGTCGGGACACAGATACGCAGTATTTT; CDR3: CASRGQGRDTDTQYF
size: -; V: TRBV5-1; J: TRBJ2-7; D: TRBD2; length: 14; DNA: TGCGCCAGCAGCTTGGCGGGAGGAGCGAGGGAGCAGTACTTC; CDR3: CASSLAGGAREQYF
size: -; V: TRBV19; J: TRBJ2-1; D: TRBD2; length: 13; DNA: TGTGCCAGCGCGGGAGGACCATACAATGAGCAGTTCTTC; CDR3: CASAGGPYNEQFF
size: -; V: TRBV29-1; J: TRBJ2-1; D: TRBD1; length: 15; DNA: TGCAGCGTTGATTTTACAGGGGGGTCCTACAATGAGCAGTTCTTC; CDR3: CSVDFTGGSYNEQFF